The 28 T cell receptor beta chains below were found in one sample sequenced in a study of shared clonotypes between healthy human individuals. TCRdb's copy holds only in-frame clones and misses some; the assay was immunoSEQ multiplex PCR. Altogether roughly 590,000 clones are present, 95% to 96% being singletons, with the ten largest covering 0.11%. CD45RO-negative CD8 cells positively selected for CCR7 made up the naive population, which excluded terminally differentiated effector memory CD45RA+ cells. Sample: naive CD8+ T cells sorted from blood. The receptors stem from a woman younger than 45 in good health.

In its sample, this clone was seen once. This chain links TRBV28 with TRBJ1-1, with TRBD1 as a possible D gene (6 bases). The V gene's germline CDR1 is MDHEN and CDR2 SYDVKM. The CDR3 length is 14 residues. The V and J ends lost 6 bases and 1 base respectively, with 12 bases between them. CDR3 DNA: TGTGCCAGCAGCACAGGGACGGGGAACACTGAAGCTTTCTTT. Protein: CASSTGTGNTEAFF.

The chain employs TRBV4-1 and TRBJ2-7, with D perhaps TRBD2 (5 bases). CDR3 size: 13 residues. Trimming took off 2 bases at V and 6 bases at J, with 11 bases between the two ends. Germline assignment: CDR1 MGHRA and CDR2 YSYEKL. For the CDR3, the DNA is TGCGCCAGCAGCCAACCACTAGGTGGCGAGCAGTACTTC. This sequence encodes CASSQPLGGEQYF.

The DNA for the CDR3 is TGTGCCAGCAGCCATCGGACAGGGGACGAGCAGTACTTC. Its translation: CASSHRTGDEQYF. V and J are TRBV9 and TRBJ2-7, with 9 positions matching TRBD1. This CDR3 has 13 residues. V was clipped by 4 bases and J by 5 bases; unmatched bases: 4. CDR1 and CDR2 (germline): SGDLS, YYNGEE.

The chain uses TRBV27 and TRBJ2-1; 9 bases fit TRBD2. Germline-derived CDR1 and CDR2 are MNHEY and SMNVEV (reference sequence). The CDR3 is 18 residues long. V was pared by 5 bases and J by 2 bases, with 13 bases of the junction left unmatched. This chain's CDR3 is CASSPRAGGPGAYNEQFF. The CDR3 DNA sequence: TGTGCCAGCAGTCCCCGGGCGGGAGGGCCGGGTGCCTACAATGAGCAGTTCTTC.

The chain joins TRBV28 to TRBJ2-3; 14 bases are shared with TRBD2. CDR3 size: 16 residues. Germline trimming cut 6 bases from V and 6 bases from J; bases unmatched to any gene: 8. Germline CDR1 MDHEN, CDR2 SYDVKM. The CDR3 DNA reads TGTGCCAGCAGCTCCCGGACTAGCGGGAGGTATGATACGCAGTATTTT. Protein: CASSSRTSGRYDTQYF.

This clone was recorded only once. V usage is TRBV5-6 and J usage is TRBJ1-6; D perhaps matches TRBD1 (6 bases). The V gene's germline CDR1 is SGHDT and CDR2 YYEEEE. The length of the CDR3 is 16 residues. Trimming cost V 3 bases and J 4 bases, with 14 bases left between them. The chain's CDR3 is CASSSTTGTYNSPLHF. For the CDR3, the DNA is TGTGCCAGCAGCTCAACGACAGGAACATATAATTCACCCCTCCACTTT.

The chain combines TRBV30 with TRBJ2-7; D remains unclear. With 3 bases removed from V and 4 bases from J, the gap between germline ends came to 7 bases. Germline lookup yields CDR1 GTSNPN and CDR2 SVGIG (reference sequence). The CDR3 loop spans 11 amino acids. Here the CDR3 reads CAWSLRYEQYF. CDR3 nucleotides: TGTGCCTGGAGCTTACGTTACGAGCAGTACTTC. The full variable domain, completed using reference TRBV30 and TRBJ2-7, is SQTIHQWPATLVQPVGSPLSLECTVEGTSNPNLYWYRQAAGRGLQLLFYSVGIGQISSEVPQNLSASRPQDRQFILSSKKLLLSDSGFYLCAWSLRYEQYFGPGTRLTVT.

The chain employs TRBV6-5 and TRBJ2-7; D is unresolved. Germline CDR1 MNHEY, CDR2 SVGAGI. The CDR3 sequence is 11 residues long. V gave up 6 bases and J gave up 0 bases, with 3 bases separating them. CDR3 sequence (DNA): TGTGCCAGCAGCCACTCCTACGAGCAGTACTTC. This codes for CASSHSYEQYF.

The chain is built from TRBV7-9 and TRBJ2-7; D is ambiguous. This CDR3 has 14 residues. Trimming shortened V by 1 base and J by 4 bases, and 11 bases separated the two germline ends. CDR1 SEHNR and CDR2 FQNEAQ come from the germline V gene (reference sequence). The CDR3 spells CASSLEASGYEQYF. Written as DNA, the CDR3 is TGTGCCAGCAGCTTAGAGGCTAGTGGATACGAGCAGTACTTC.

There are a few counts of this clone. The sample holds other DNA sequences that translate to the same CDR3. V gene TRBV28 combines with J gene TRBJ2-2, with D unclear. CDR1 and CDR2 (germline): MDHEN, SYDVKM. The CDR3 runs 11 residues. V was pared by 2 bases and J by 6 bases, with 1 base between. The CDR3 region has the DNA TGTGCCAGCAGTTTAGCCGGGGAGCTGTTTTTT. Its translation is CASSLAGELFF. Using reference TRBV28 and TRBJ2-2 for the parts outside the CDR3, the full variable domain is DVKVTQSSRYLVKRTGEKVFLECVQDMDHENMFWYRQDPGLGLRLIYFSYDVKMKEKGDIPEGYSVSREKKERFSLILESASTNQTSMYLCASSLAGELFFGEGSRLTVL.

The chain employs TRBV25-1 and TRBJ1-2; TRBD1 aligns across 10 bases. V shed 3 bases, J shed 8 bases, and the junction held 6 bases outside the gene matches. This CDR3 is built from 14 residues. Looked up from germline, CDR1 is MGHDK and CDR2 is SYGVNS. The CDR3 loop reads CASSEGTGAWGYTF. DNA for the CDR3: TGTGCCAGCAGTGAGGGGACAGGGGCGTGGGGCTACACCTTC.

V usage is TRBV6-1 and J usage is TRBJ2-5, with D tentatively TRBD1 (5 bases). The tail of the sequence fits TRBJ2-7 better, so the J call may be wrong. Germline assignment: CDR1 MNHNS and CDR2 SASEGT. The CDR3 has 13 residues. The CDR3: CASRAVGAYEQYF. The CDR3 DNA is TGTGCCAGCAGAGCCGTTGGGGCTTACGAGCAGTACTTC.

The chain links TRBV27 to TRBJ2-3, with 7 bases that match TRBD2. CDR1 is MNHEY and CDR2 is SMNVEV in the germline V gene (reference sequence). V lost 7 bases, J lost 1 base, and 8 bases stayed unmatched. The CDR3 loop spans 15 amino acids. CDR3 residues: CASTQAGMGTDTQYF. For the CDR3, the DNA is TGTGCCAGCACCCAAGCGGGAATGGGCACAGATACGCAGTATTTT.

Points on this clone: This sample also contains other DNA sequences that code for the same CDR3. The chain uses TRBV6-5 and TRBJ2-3; D gene uncertain. Germline V lookup: CDR1 MNHEY, CDR2 SVGAGI. This CDR3 is 15 amino acids long. With 2 bases removed from V and 0 bases from J, the gap between germline ends came to 9 bases. The DNA of the CDR3 is TGTGCCAGCAGTTACCTTAGAGGAAGCACAGATACGCAGTATTTT. Its translation: CASSYLRGSTDTQYF.

The genes are TRBV12-5 and TRBJ2-3; TRBD2 might be the D (5 bases). The length of the CDR3 is 13 residues. CDR1 and CDR2 from the germline V gene are LGHNT and FRNRAP. The V gene lost 7 bases and the J gene lost 1 base, with 9 bases spanning the gap. CDR3 loop: CASVPEGTDTQYF. The CDR3 DNA reads as TGTGCTAGTGTACCGGAGGGCACAGATACGCAGTATTTT.

The chain combines TRBV7-3 with TRBJ2-2; either TRBD1 or TRBD2 may fit D (5 bases each). V lost 1 base and J lost 7, with 16 bases in between. This CDR3 spans 16 amino acids. Germline V CDR1 and CDR2: SGHTA, FQGTGA. CDR3 nucleotide sequence: TGTGCCAGCAGCTTAATCTCAGGGACGGAGGACGGGGAGCTGTTTTTT. Translating gives CASSLISGTEDGELFF.

The rearrangement uses TRBV25-1 and TRBJ1-1; 7 bases match TRBD1. The V and J ends lost 6 bases and 4 bases, in that order; junction bases with no gene match: 8. Germline CDR1 is MGHDK and CDR2 is SYGVNS. The CDR3 runs to 14 residues. The CDR3: CASSPTGRITEAFF. For the CDR3, the DNA is TGTGCCAGCAGCCCGACAGGGCGGATCACTGAAGCTTTCTTT.

This clone has only one observation. CDR3 loop: CASSQHIERVDTEAFF. CDR3 in DNA: TGCGCCAGCAGTCAGCACATAGAGCGGGTAGACACTGAAGCTTTCTTT. V usage is TRBV23-1 and J usage is TRBJ1-1, with D unresolved. TRBV23-1 is annotated as an ORF whose role is uncertain. This CDR3 has 16 amino acids. With 3 bases removed from V and 3 bases from J, the gap between germline ends came to 17 bases.

The count of this clone is one. The gene calls are TRBV10-1 and TRBJ2-7; D possibly corresponds to TRBD2 (6 bases). The V end lost 3 bases, the J end lost 5 bases, and 17 bases lay between the germline ends. Looked up from germline, CDR1 is WNHNN and CDR2 is SYGVQD (reference sequence). The CDR3 is made up of 15 amino acids. The CDR3 is CASSDLPGVSDEQYF. The CDR3 bases are TGCGCCAGCAGTGACCTTCCGGGAGTAAGCGACGAGCAGTACTTC.

To note about this clone: An end of the junction does not agree with germline; a read error may underlie this. The rearrangement uses TRBV6-1 and TRBJ2-5; D is perhaps TRBD1 (5 bases). Germline CDR1 MNHNS, CDR2 SASEGT. The CDR3 consists of 16 residues. This chain's CDR3 is CTSSEEDNSYQETQYF. CDR3 coding DNA: TGTACCAGCAGTGAAGAGGACAACTCGTACCAAGAGACCCAGTACTTC.

J is TRBJ2-7 and V is TRBV6-1; D is undetermined. The CDR3 has 12 residues. Trimming removed 7 bases from V and 2 bases from J, with 9 bases in between. Germline CDR1 is MNHNS and CDR2 is SASEGT. DNA for the CDR3: TGTGCCAGCATGACCCAAACCTACGAGCAGTACTTC. Encoded protein: CASMTQTYEQYF.

The chain combines TRBV7-9 with TRBJ2-7; TRBD2 matches at 11 bases. The CDR3 extends over 16 amino acids. Germline CDR1 reads SEHNR; CDR2 reads FQNEAQ (reference sequence). Trimming took 1 base from V and 0 from J; bases not matched to a gene: 2. The CDR3, as DNA: TGTGCCAGCAGCTTAGGAACTAGCGGGAGCTCCTACGAGCAGTACTTC. Its translation is CASSLGTSGSSYEQYF.

J is TRBJ2-5 and V is TRBV28, with D possibly being TRBD1 (5 bases). Germline loops: CDR1 MDHEN, CDR2 SYDVKM. The CDR3 length is 16 residues. With 7 bases removed from V and 3 bases from J, the gap between germline ends came to 21 bases. CDR3 in amino acids: CASTPLETDTEETQYF. CDR3 in DNA: TGTGCCAGCACCCCTCTCGAGACAGACACCGAAGAGACCCAGTACTTC. Looking up the rest from reference TRBV28 and TRBJ2-5 gives the full variable domain: DVKVTQSSRYLVKRTGEKVFLECVQDMDHENMFWYRQDPGLGLRLIYFSYDVKMKEKGDIPEGYSVSREKKERFSLILESASTNQTSMYLCASTPLETDTEETQYFGPGTRLLVL.

As concerns this clone: The sample holds other DNA sequences that translate to the same CDR3. This chain joins TRBV27 and TRBJ2-7; no firm D call. The V gene's germline CDR1 is MNHEY and CDR2 SMNVEV (reference sequence). With 0 bases removed from V and 0 bases from J, the gap between germline ends came to 3 bases. This CDR3 has 13 amino acids. As DNA, the CDR3 is TGTGCCAGCAGTTTATCACCCTCCTACGAGCAGTACTTC. Translated, it gives CASSLSPSYEQYF.

This clone occurred a few times. The CDR3 nucleotides are TGTGCCAGCAGTTTCGGGGAAACCTATGGCTACACCTTC. It yields the protein CASSFGETYGYTF. This chain connects TRBV6-5 to TRBJ1-2; D remains unclear. V lost 4 bases and J 4 bases, leaving 10 bases between the germline ends. The CDR3 extends over 13 amino acids. Germline V gene sequence: CDR1 MNHEY, CDR2 SVGAGI.

A remark on this clone: The same CDR3 also results from other DNA sequences found in this sample. CDR3 DNA: TGTGCCAGTAGTATAACTGAAAACACTGAAGCTTTCTTT. Protein sequence: CASSITENTEAFF. J is TRBJ1-1 and V is TRBV19, with D unclear. Trimming stripped 2 bases from V and 2 bases from J, with 6 bases between. This CDR3 is built from 13 residues. The germline CDR1 and CDR2 sequences are LNHDA and SQIVND (reference sequence).

About this clone: The same CDR3 also results from other DNA sequences found in this sample. The chain uses TRBV27 and TRBJ1-5, with 12 positions matching TRBD1. CDR3 size: 15 residues. Germline V lookup: CDR1 MNHEY, CDR2 SMNVEV (reference sequence). V shed 5 bases, J shed 7 bases, and the junction held 6 bases outside the gene matches. The CDR3 DNA reads TGTGCCAGCAGTCTCGGGACAGGGGGCCGGCAGCCCCAGCATTTT. As protein: CASSLGTGGRQPQHF.

The chain couples TRBV2 to TRBJ2-2; 8 positions agree with TRBD2. CDR1 and CDR2 (germline): SNHLY, FYNNEI. This CDR3 comprises 15 residues. Trimming took 3 bases from V and 7 from J; bases not matched to a gene: 7. CDR3 amino acids: CASSDSSGSVGELFF. CDR3 DNA sequence: TGTGCCAGCAGTGATTCGAGCGGGAGTGTCGGGGAGCTGTTTTTT.